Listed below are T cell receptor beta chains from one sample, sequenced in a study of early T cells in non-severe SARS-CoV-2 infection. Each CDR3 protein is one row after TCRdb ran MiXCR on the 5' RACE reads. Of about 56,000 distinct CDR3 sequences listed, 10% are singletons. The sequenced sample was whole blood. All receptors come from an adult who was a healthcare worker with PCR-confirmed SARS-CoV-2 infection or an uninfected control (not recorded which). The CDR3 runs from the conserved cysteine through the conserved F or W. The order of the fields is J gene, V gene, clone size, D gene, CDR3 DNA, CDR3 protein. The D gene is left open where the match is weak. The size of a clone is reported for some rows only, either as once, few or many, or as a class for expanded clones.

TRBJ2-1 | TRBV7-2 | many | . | TGTGCCAGCAGCTTAGCATACAATGAGCAGTTCTTC | CASSLAYNEQFF
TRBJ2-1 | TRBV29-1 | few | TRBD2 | TGCAGCGTTGAAGCGGGAGGGTTCTACAATGAGCAGTTCTTC | CSVEAGGFYNEQFF
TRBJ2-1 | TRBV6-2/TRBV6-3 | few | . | TGTGCCACCTCGCTAGACAATGAGCAGTTCTTC | CATSLDNEQFF
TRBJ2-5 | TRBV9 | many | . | TGTGCCAGCAGCGTAACAGGGACTAAGGGGGAGACCCAGTACTTC | CASSVTGTKGETQYF
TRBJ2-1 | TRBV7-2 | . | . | TGTGCCAGCAGTTACCGACTGGGTACCTACAATGAGCAGTTCTTC | CASSYRLGTYNEQFF
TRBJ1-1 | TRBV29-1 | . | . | TGCAGCGTTGGTCGCCGGTTGGTGCCTGAAGCTTTCTTT | CSVGRRLVPEAFF
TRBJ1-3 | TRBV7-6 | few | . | TGTGCCAGCAGCTTAGAGATGATCGGGGCAGGAAACACCATATATTTT | CASSLEMIGAGNTIYF
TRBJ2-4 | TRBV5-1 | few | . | TGCGCCAGCAGCCCAGGGGAGTACATTCAGTACTTC | CASSPGEYIQYF
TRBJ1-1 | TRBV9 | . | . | TGTGCCAGCAGCCCCGGCGGAGTTGGAACTGAAGCTTTCTTT | CASSPGGVGTEAFF
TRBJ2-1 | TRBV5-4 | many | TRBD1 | TGTGCCAGCAGCCATGACAGGGGCAATGAGCAGTTCTTC | CASSHDRGNEQFF
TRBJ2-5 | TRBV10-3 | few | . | TGTGCCATCCGGTTAGGGGGGCAAGAGACCCAGTACTTC | CAIRLGGQETQYF
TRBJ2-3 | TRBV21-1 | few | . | TGTGCCAGCAGCAAAGTGGTTCCCCCCAGGAGGGACACAGATACGCAGTATTTT | CASSKVVPPRRDTDTQYF
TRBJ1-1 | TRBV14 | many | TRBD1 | TGTGCCAGCAGCCCCGACAGGGGGACTATGAACACTGAAGCTTTCTTT | CASSPDRGTMNTEAFF
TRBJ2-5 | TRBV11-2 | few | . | TGTGCCAGCAGGTCCCGAGGACAGTCTCAGGAGACCCAGTACTTC | CASRSRGQSQETQYF
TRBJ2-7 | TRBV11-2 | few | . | TGTGCCAGCAGCTTAGATACAGGGAACTACGAGCAGTACTTC | CASSLDTGNYEQYF
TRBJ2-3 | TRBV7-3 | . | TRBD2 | TGTGCCAGCAGCTCTAGCGGGGGGTATCCAGATACGCAGTATTTT | CASSSSGGYPDTQYF
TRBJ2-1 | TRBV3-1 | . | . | TGTGCCAGCAGCCAAGCGGCAGCGACCGCTGAGCAGTTCTTC | CASSQAAATAEQFF
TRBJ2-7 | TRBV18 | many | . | TGTGCCAGCTCACCCGACAGGATCTCCTACGAGCAGTACTTC | CASSPDRISYEQYF
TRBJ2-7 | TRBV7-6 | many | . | TGTGCCAGCAGCTTAGCGGACAGCTCCTACGAGCAGTACTTC | CASSLADSSYEQYF
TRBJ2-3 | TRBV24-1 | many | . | TGTGCCACCAGTGTCGGCTCTTCGGATACGCAGTATTTT | CATSVGSSDTQYF
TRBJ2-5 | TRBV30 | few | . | TGTGCCTGGAGAGGGAACCAAGAGACCCAGTACTTC | CAWRGNQETQYF
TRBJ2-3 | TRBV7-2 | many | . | TGTGCCAGCAGCTTCTCAGATACGCAGTATTTT | CASSFSDTQYF
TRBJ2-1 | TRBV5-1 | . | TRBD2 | TGCGCCAGCAGCCGACTAGCGGGACCCAATGAGCAGTTCTTC | CASSRLAGPNEQFF
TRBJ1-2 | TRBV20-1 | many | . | TGCAGTGCTAAGCCGACAGTGCTTGATGGCTACACCTTC | CSAKPTVLDGYTF
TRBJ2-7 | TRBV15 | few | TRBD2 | TGTGCCACCAGCAGAGATCGGGGGGGCTACGAGCAGTACTTC | CATSRDRGGYEQYF
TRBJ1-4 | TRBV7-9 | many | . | TGTGCCAGCAGCTTAGAGTCCCGGGACCTAGCAACTAATGAAAAACTGTTTTTT | CASSLESRDLATNEKLFF
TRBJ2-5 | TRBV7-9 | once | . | TGTGCCAGCAGCCTTGACCTCCTCCAAGAGACCCAGTACTTC | CASSLDLLQETQYF
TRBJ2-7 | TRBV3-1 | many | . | TGTGCCAGCAGCCAAGACTGGGGCAGGACCTACGAGCAGTACTTC | CASSQDWGRTYEQYF
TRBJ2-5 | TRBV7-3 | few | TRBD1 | TGTGCCAGCAGCAAACTGGGACAGACTCAGGAGACCCAGTACTTC | CASSKLGQTQETQYF
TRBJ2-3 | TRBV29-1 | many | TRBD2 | TGCAGCGTTCAAGCCCTAGCGGACACAGATACGCAGTATTTT | CSVQALADTDTQYF
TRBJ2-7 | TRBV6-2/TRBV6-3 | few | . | TGTGCCAGCAGTTACCCGTACAGGGAATCCTACGAGCAGTACTTC | CASSYPYRESYEQYF
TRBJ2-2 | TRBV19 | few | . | TGTGCCAGCAGGACTTTGAACACCGGGGAGCTGTTTTTT | CASRTLNTGELFF
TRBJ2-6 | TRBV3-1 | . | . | TGTGCCAGCAGCCAACAACAGGGTGGGGCCAACGTCCTGACTTTC | CASSQQQGGANVLTF
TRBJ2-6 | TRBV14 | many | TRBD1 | TGTGCCAGCAGCTCCTGGACAGGGAATGCTGGGGCCAACGTCCTGACTTTC | CASSSWTGNAGANVLTF
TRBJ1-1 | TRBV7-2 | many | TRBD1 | TGTGCCAGCAGCCCGCGGACAGGGGGGAACACTGAAGCTTTCTTT | CASSPRTGGNTEAFF
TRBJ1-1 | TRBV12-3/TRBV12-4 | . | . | TGTGCCAGCAGGGTAGGCAGGCTGAACACTGAAGCTTTCTTT | CASRVGRLNTEAFF
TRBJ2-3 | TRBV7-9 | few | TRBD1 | TGTGCCAGCAGCTGGGGACAGGGTAGCGGAGATACGCAGTATTTT | CASSWGQGSGDTQYF
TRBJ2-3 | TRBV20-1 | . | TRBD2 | TGCAGTGCTACCGGACTAGCGGGAGGCCTCACAGATACGCAGTATTTT | CSATGLAGGLTDTQYF
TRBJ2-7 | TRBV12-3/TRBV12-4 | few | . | TGTGCCAGCAGTTTAGAAGGACATCTCTACGAGCAGTACTTC | CASSLEGHLYEQYF
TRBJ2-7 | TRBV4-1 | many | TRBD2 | TGCGCCAGCAGCCAAGATCTAGCGGGGCCATACGAGCAGTACTTC | CASSQDLAGPYEQYF
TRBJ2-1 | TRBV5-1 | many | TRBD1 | TGCGCCAGCAGCTTGGCGGGGACAGGCGGGGAGCAGTTCTTC | CASSLAGTGGEQFF
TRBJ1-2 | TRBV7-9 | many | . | TGTGCCAGCAGCTTAGTTCGGGCCTACACCTTC | CASSLVRAYTF
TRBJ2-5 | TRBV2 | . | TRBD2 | TGTGCCAGCAGCCCCGATGCGGCTAGCGGGGAAGAGACCCAGTACTTC | CASSPDAASGEETQYF
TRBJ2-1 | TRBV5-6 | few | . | TGTGCCAGCAGCGACGCACCAAGACACAACAATGAGCAGTTCTTC | CASSDAPRHNNEQFF
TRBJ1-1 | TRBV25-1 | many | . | TGTGCCAGCAGTCGTCTCTTGGGGAACACTGAAGCTTTCTTT | CASSRLLGNTEAFF
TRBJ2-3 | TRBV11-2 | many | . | TGTGCCAGCAGCTTAAGTCAGGCGGGAACGGATACGCAGTATTTT | CASSLSQAGTDTQYF
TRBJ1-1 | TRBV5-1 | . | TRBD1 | TGCGCCAGCAGCACGGGACAGGGGGCTGACACTGAAGCTTTCTTT | CASSTGQGADTEAFF
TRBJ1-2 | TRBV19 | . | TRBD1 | TGTGCCAGCAAGGGGGCACGCTATGGCTACACCTTC | CASKGARYGYTF
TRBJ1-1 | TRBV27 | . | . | TGTGCCAGCAGTCCCGTTATTAGGTACACTGAAGCTTTCTTT | CASSPVIRYTEAFF
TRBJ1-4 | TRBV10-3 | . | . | TGTGCCATCAGTGAGTCGCGGGGGGCCGAAGAAAAACTGTTTTTT | CAISESRGAEEKLFF
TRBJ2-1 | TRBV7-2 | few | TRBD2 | TGTGCCAGCAGCTTAGGTGTCGGACTAGCCTTCTACAATGAGCAGTTCTTC | CASSLGVGLAFYNEQFF
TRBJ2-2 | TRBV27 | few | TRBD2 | TGTGCCAGCAGTTTAAGACTAGCGGGCCGCACCGGGGAGCTGTTTTTT | CASSLRLAGRTGELFF
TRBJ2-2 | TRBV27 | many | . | TGTGCCAGCAGTTTACGGCGGACATCTAACACCGGGGAGCTGTTTTTT | CASSLRRTSNTGELFF
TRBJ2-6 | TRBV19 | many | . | TGTGCCAGTAGTATCACGGGGTCTGGGGCCAACGTCCTGACTTTC | CASSITGSGANVLTF
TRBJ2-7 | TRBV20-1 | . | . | TGCAGTGCCCGAGCAGGGCCGGGGGCTAGCTCCCAAGAGCAGTACTTC | CSARAGPGASSQEQYF